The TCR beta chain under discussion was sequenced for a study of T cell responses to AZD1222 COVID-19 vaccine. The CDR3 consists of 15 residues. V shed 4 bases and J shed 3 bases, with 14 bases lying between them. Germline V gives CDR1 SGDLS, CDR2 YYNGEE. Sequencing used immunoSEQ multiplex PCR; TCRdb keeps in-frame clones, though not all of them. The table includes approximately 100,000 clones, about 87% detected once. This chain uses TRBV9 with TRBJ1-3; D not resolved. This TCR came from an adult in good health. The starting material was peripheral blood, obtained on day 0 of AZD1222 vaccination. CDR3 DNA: TGTGCCAGCAGCCCCCTAATGGGCGGTGGAAACACCATATATTTT. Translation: CASSPLMGGGNTIYF. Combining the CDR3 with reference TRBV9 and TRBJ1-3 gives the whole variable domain DSGVTQTPKHLITATGQRVTLRCSPRSGDLSVYWYQQSLDQGLQFLIQYYNGEERAKGNILERFSAQQFPDLHSELNLSSLELGDSALYFCASSPLMGGGNTIYFGEGSWLTVV.